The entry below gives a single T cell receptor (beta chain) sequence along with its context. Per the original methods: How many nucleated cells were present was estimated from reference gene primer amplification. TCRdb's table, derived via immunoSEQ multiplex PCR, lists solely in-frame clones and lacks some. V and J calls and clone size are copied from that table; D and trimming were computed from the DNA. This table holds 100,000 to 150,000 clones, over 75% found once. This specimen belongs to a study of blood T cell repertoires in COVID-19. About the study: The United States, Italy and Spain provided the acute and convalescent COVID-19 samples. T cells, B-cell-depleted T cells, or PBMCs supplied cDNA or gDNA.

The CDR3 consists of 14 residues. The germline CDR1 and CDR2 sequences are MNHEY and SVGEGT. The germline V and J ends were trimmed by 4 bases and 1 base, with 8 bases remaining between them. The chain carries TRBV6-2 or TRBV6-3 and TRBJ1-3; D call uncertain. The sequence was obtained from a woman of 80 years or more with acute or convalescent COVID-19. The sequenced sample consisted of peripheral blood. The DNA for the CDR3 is TGTGCCAGCAGTTTGTCTGCGTCTGGAAACACCATATATTTT. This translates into CASSLSASGNTIYF.